This passage covers 2 T cell receptor beta chains from one sample sequenced in a study of shared clonotypes between healthy human individuals. Naive CD8 cells lacked CD45RO, underwent positive selection for CCR7 and left out terminally differentiated effector memory CD45RA+ cells. Sequencing used immunoSEQ multiplex PCR; TCRdb keeps in-frame clones, though not all of them. The sample lists about 2.1 million clones; about 93% were seen once. The sequencing input was naive CD8+ T cells from PBMCs. Source of these receptors: a man younger than 30 in good health. Some clones in this sample may be carry-over from other donors' samples.

The chain links TRBV7-7 to TRBJ1-2, with 7 bases lining up with TRBD1. Germline V gene sequence: CDR1 SSHAT, CDR2 FNYEAQ (reference sequence). This CDR3 is built from 16 residues. The V gene end was trimmed by 6 bases and the J gene end by 7 bases; junction bases not matched to a gene: 17. The CDR3 DNA sequence: TGTGCCAGCAGTCACTACCGGGACAGCCGACCGTGTGGCTACACCTTC. Translated: CASSHYRDSRPCGYTF.

As DNA, the CDR3 is TGTGCCTGGAGTGTTCAGGAAAGGGGAGGCCACGAGCAGTACTTC. This gives the protein CAWSVQERGGHEQYF. The chain is built from TRBV30 and TRBJ2-7, with TRBD2 as a possible D gene (6 bases). Germline CDR1 reads GTSNPN; CDR2 reads SVGIG (reference sequence). The V end was cut by 0 bases, the J end by 5 bases, with 17 bases between. This CDR3 contains 15 residues.